This T cell receptor beta chain was sequenced for a study of T cell responses to AZD1222 COVID-19 vaccine. TCRdb's copy holds only in-frame clones and misses some; the assay was immunoSEQ multiplex PCR. The data hold about 120,000 clones, with roughly 91% observed a single time. The study's findings and limits: The donor cohort was predominantly white British with a female majority, and clonal diversity may have been underestimated. Recipients of AZD1222 seropositive at baseline numbered only 6 or 7.

A remark on this clone: The antigen is unknown.

This receptor was taken from an adult in good health. The sample in question was peripheral blood, obtained on day 0 of MenACWY control vaccination.

The CDR3 nucleotides are TGTGCCATCAAGGCGGAGATTTTGGCTGAAGCTTTCTTT. This encodes CAIKAEILAEAFF. This chain joins TRBV10-3 and TRBJ1-1; D unresolved. Germline-derived CDR1 and CDR2 are ENHRY and SYGVKD. This CDR3 is 13 amino acids long. Trimming pared 7 bases from V and 6 bases from J, leaving 15 bases between.